Shown below are 11 T cell receptor beta chains from a single sample sequenced in a study of cytomegalovirus exposure and HLA in healthy donors. The PCR had 60 Vbeta and 13 Jbeta primers. Data came from immunoSEQ multiplex PCR; TCRdb stores just in-frame clones and leaves some out. The table lists approximately 160,000 clones, 68% of them singletons. Sequencing input: PBMCs. The origin of the receptors is a woman between 18 and 29 years old in good health and CMV-seropositive.

This clone was picked up a small number of times. The chain joins TRBV30 to TRBJ1-2; D gene ambiguous. Germline V gene lookup returns CDR1 GTSNPN and CDR2 SVGIG (reference sequence). Trimming took off 5 bases at V and 2 bases at J, with 6 bases between the two ends. The CDR3 is 11 amino acids. The CDR3 sequence is CAWVQNYGYTF. For the CDR3, the DNA is TGTGCCTGGGTGCAGAACTATGGCTACACCTTC.

The rearrangement joins TRBV5-1 to TRBJ1-1; a possible D gene is TRBD1 (5 bases). The CDR3 has 14 amino acids. Per the germline V gene, CDR1 is SGHRS and CDR2 is YFSETQ. Trimming left V 2 bases short and J 2 bases short, with 10 bases between. This CDR3 reads CASSFQGHNTEAFF. CDR3 coding DNA: TGCGCCAGCAGCTTTCAGGGCCATAACACTGAAGCTTTCTTT.

This clone occurred a few times. The gene calls are TRBV6-6 and TRBJ1-2; no reliable D call. Between the trimmed V and J ends, which lost 4 bases and 4 bases, there was a span of 16 bases. This CDR3 region has 15 residues. Germline CDR1 reads MNHNY; CDR2 reads SVGAGI (reference sequence). CDR3 sequence: CASSFQREPLYGYTF. The CDR3 nucleotides are TGTGCCAGCAGTTTTCAACGGGAGCCCCTCTATGGCTACACCTTC.

This rearrangement joins TRBV30 to TRBJ2-7, with 8 bases aligning to TRBD1. The ends lost 4 bases at V and 2 bases at J; junction bases unmatched: 7. The CDR3 loop spans 14 amino acids. Germline loops: CDR1 GTSNPN, CDR2 SVGIG (reference sequence). Here the CDR3 reads CAWKSSGGPYEQYF. The CDR3 DNA reads TGTGCCTGGAAATCCTCAGGGGGCCCCTACGAGCAGTACTTC.

The chain combines TRBV5-4 with TRBJ2-6, with 9 nucleotides matching TRBD1. Trimming took 6 bases from V and 2 from J; bases not matched to a gene: 3. From germline, CDR1 is SGHNT and CDR2 YYREEE (reference sequence). The CDR3 runs to 15 residues. The CDR3 spells CASTRQGAGANVLTF. In DNA form, the CDR3 reads TGTGCCAGCACCAGACAGGGGGCTGGGGCCAACGTCCTGACTTTC.

The V and J genes are TRBV6-5 and TRBJ1-4; D is perhaps TRBD1 (5 bases). Trimming removed 2 bases at V and 13 bases at J, with 20 bases between. There are 15 residues in the CDR3. Germline CDR1 and CDR2: MNHEY and SVGAGI. DNA of the CDR3: TGTGCCAGCAGTTACGGCATCAAAGGGACTGCAGCACTGTTTTTT. This gives the protein CASSYGIKGTAALFF.

V is TRBV10-3 and J is TRBJ1-5; TRBD1 matches 9 bases. The germline CDR1 and CDR2 sequences are ENHRY and SYGVKD. This CDR3 region has 13 residues. The V segment lost 6 bases and the J segment 6 bases; nucleotides outside the gene matches: 3. CDR3 coding DNA: TGTGCCATCAGCGGGACAGGGAGTCAGCCCCAGCATTTT. This sequence encodes CAISGTGSQPQHF.

The gene calls are TRBV7-2 and TRBJ2-2; D remains unclear. V shed 6 bases and J shed 6 bases, with 5 bases lying between them. This CDR3 is 11 amino acids long. The germline V gene has CDR1 SGHTA and CDR2 FQGNSA. The CDR3 protein is CASRKPGELFF. The CDR3 DNA is TGTGCCAGCAGGAAGCCCGGGGAGCTGTTTTTT. The whole variable domain, remainder taken from reference TRBV7-2 and TRBJ2-2, is GAGVSQSPSNKVTEKGKDVELRCDPISGHTALYWYRQSLGQGLEFLIYFQGNSAPDKSGLPSDRFSAERTGGSVSTLTIQRTQQEDSAVYLCASRKPGELFFGEGSRLTVL.

The chain links TRBV4-2 to TRBJ2-5; D is possibly TRBD1 (6 bases). V was clipped by 2 bases and J by 13 bases, with 23 bases between them. CDR1 and CDR2 (germline): LGHNA, YNFKEQ. The CDR3 is 15 amino acids. The CDR3 DNA sequence: TGTGCCAGCAGCCAACCCCCAGGGGACAAGGCGAGGTGGTACTTC. Amino acids: CASSQPPGDKARWYF.

The chain combines TRBV7-6 with TRBJ2-1, with D possibly being TRBD1 (6 bases). Trimming took off 2 bases at V and 6 bases at J, with 17 bases between the two ends. This CDR3 region has 16 residues. CDR1 and CDR2 (germline): SGHVS, FNYEAQ. The CDR3 DNA reads TGTGCCAGCAGCTTAACAGGGTTCCGAGGCACCAATGAGCAGTTCTTC. It is translated as CASSLTGFRGTNEQFF.

DNA for the CDR3: TGTGCCAGCAGCTTGCTGGACAGCCAGATTTCCTACGAGCAGTACTTC. Translated: CASSLLDSQISYEQYF. The chain joins TRBV7-9 to TRBJ2-5, with D possibly matching TRBD1 (6 bases). The better agreement between TRBJ2-7 and the DNA end casts doubt on the J call. The CDR3 is made up of 16 amino acids. Per germline, CDR1 SEHNR and CDR2 FQNEAQ (reference sequence).